The 10 T cell receptor beta chains listed next were all sequenced from one sample in a study of cytomegalovirus exposure and HLA in healthy donors. Vbeta (60) and Jbeta (13) primers were used in the PCR. The repertoire was sequenced with immunoSEQ multiplex PCR; TCRdb's copy has only in-frame clones and lacks some. In the table there are around 68,000 clones, less than 70% of which are singletons. Sequences were obtained from PBMCs. The source of these receptors is a woman aged 25-40 years in good health and CMV-seronegative.

This sequence joins TRBV9 and TRBJ2-7; 7 bases map to TRBD1. Trimming took 3 bases from V and 2 from J; bases not matched to a gene: 8. The CDR3 is made up of 15 amino acids. CDR1 is SGDLS and CDR2 is YYNGEE in the germline V gene. Written as DNA, the CDR3 is TGTGCCAGCAGCGCTCGAACCGGGACAGCCTACGAGCAGTACTTC. This translates into CASSARTGTAYEQYF.

The CDR3 coding sequence is TGTGCCAGCAGCTCGACCATTAGGACAGCACAAGAGACCCAGTACTTC. Its translation: CASSSTIRTAQETQYF. This rearrangement joins TRBV5-6 to TRBJ2-5; perhaps TRBD1 as D (6 bases). Trimming removed 3 bases from V and 2 bases from J, with 17 bases in between. The germline CDR1 and CDR2 sequences are SGHDT and YYEEEE. There are 16 residues in the CDR3.

The CDR3 reads CASSRDNWAEAFF. The CDR3 nucleotides are TGTGCCAGCAGCAGGGACAATTGGGCTGAAGCTTTCTTT. The chain carries TRBV5-4 and TRBJ1-1; D perhaps matches TRBD1 (6 bases). This CDR3 spans 13 amino acids. Germline loops: CDR1 SGHNT, CDR2 YYREEE (reference sequence). V was cut by 4 bases and J by 6 bases, with 13 bases left in between. Complete variable domain (other parts from reference TRBV5-4 and TRBJ1-1): ETGVTQSPTHLIKTRGQQVTLRCSSQSGHNTVSWYQQALGQGPQFIFQYYREEENGRGNFPPRFSGLQFPNYSSELNVNALELDDSALYLCASSRDNWAEAFFGQGTRLTVV.

The rearrangement links TRBV11-3 to TRBJ2-3; D remains unclear. This CDR3 is 15 amino acids long. Germline CDR1 is SGHNT and CDR2 is YENEEA. The germline V and J ends were trimmed by 1 base and 5 bases, with 13 bases remaining between them. The CDR3: CASSLVYGSKDTQYF. The CDR3 DNA reads TGTGCCAGCAGCTTAGTCTACGGGTCTAAAGATACGCAGTATTTT.

This chain uses TRBV27 with TRBJ1-4, with no clear D. The CDR3 contains 10 residues. The germline gives CDR1 MNHEY, CDR2 SMNVEV (reference sequence). The germline V and J ends were trimmed by 7 bases and 7 bases, with 4 bases remaining between them. CDR3 sequence reads: CASTGEKLFF. The CDR3 bases are TGTGCCAGCACCGGTGAAAAACTGTTTTTT. The full variable domain, its missing parts supplied by reference TRBV27 and TRBJ1-4, is EAQVTQNPRYLITVTGKKLTVTCSQNMNHEYMSWYRQDPGLGLRQIYYSMNVEVTDKGDVPEGYKVSRKEKRNFPLILESPSPNQTSLYFCASTGEKLFFGSGTQLSVL.

The chain is built from TRBV2 and TRBJ2-3; 10 positions agree with TRBD2. Unmatched junction bases numbered 10, after V lost 5 bases and J lost 5 bases. The CDR3 length is 16 residues. The germline V gene encodes CDR1 SNHLY and CDR2 FYNNEI. The CDR3 coding sequence is TGTGCCAGCAGTTGGGACCTAGCGGGGGTTGGAGATACGCAGTATTTT. This encodes CASSWDLAGVGDTQYF. The entire variable domain, with the rest obtained from reference TRBV2 and TRBJ2-3, is as follows: EPEVTQTPSHQVTQMGQEVILRCVPISNHLYFYWYRQILGQKVEFLVSFYNNEISEKSEIFDDQFSVERPDGSNFTLKIRSTKLEDSAMYFCASSWDLAGVGDTQYFGPGTRLTVL.

This chain links TRBV18 with TRBJ2-2; TRBD1 agrees at 9 bases. This CDR3 has 17 residues. Germline trimming cut 0 bases from V and 5 bases from J; bases unmatched to any gene: 7. CDR1 and CDR2 from the germline V gene are KGHSH and LQKENI. This chain's CDR3 is CASSPPAGTGFTGELFF. The CDR3 nucleotides read TGTGCCAGCTCACCACCGGCGGGGACAGGGTTTACCGGGGAGCTGTTTTTT.

In this sample, this clone turned up once. For the CDR3, the DNA is TGTGCCAGCAGCCCCGGTGGGAGGACCTCCGAGCAGTACTTC. Amino acid sequence: CASSPGGRTSEQYF. The chain is built from TRBV11-2 and TRBJ2-7, with D perhaps TRBD2 (6 bases). The germline V gene encodes CDR1 SGHAT and CDR2 FQNNGV. The CDR3 is 14 amino acids. The V end lost 5 bases, the J end lost 6 bases, and 17 bases lay between the germline ends. The full variable domain, its missing parts supplied by reference TRBV11-2 and TRBJ2-7, is EAGVAQSPRYKIIEKRQSVAFWCNPISGHATLYWYQQILGQGPKLLIQFQNNGVVDDSQLPKDRFSAERLKGVDSTLKIQPAKLEDSAVYLCASSPGGRTSEQYFGPGTRLTVT.

Only one count was recorded for this clone. V is TRBV7-9 and J is TRBJ2-2; 7 bases are a match to TRBD2. V was pared by 5 bases and J by 0 bases, with 6 bases of the junction left unmatched. CDR1 and CDR2 from the germline V gene are SEHNR and FQNEAQ (reference sequence). CDR3 length: 16 residues. The CDR3 sequence: CASSPPGLTNTGELFF. In DNA, the CDR3 is TGTGCCAGCAGCCCCCCGGGACTAACGAACACCGGGGAGCTGTTTTTT. The full variable domain, its missing parts supplied by reference TRBV7-9 and TRBJ2-2, is DTGVSQNPRHKITKRGQNVTFRCDPISEHNRLYWYRQTLGQGPEFLTYFQNEAQLEKSRLLSDRFSAERPKGSFSTLEIQRTEQGDSAMYLCASSPPGLTNTGELFFGEGSRLTVL.

This chain links TRBV28 with TRBJ1-5; tentatively, D is TRBD1 (6 bases). Between the trimmed V and J ends, which lost 5 bases and 0 bases, there was a span of 17 bases. The CDR3 runs 17 residues. Germline V lookup: CDR1 MDHEN, CDR2 SYDVKM. In nucleotides, the CDR3 is TGTGCCAGCAGTGGATCCGGGACACTCTATAGCAATCAGCCCCAGCATTTT. It is translated as CASSGSGTLYSNQPQHF.